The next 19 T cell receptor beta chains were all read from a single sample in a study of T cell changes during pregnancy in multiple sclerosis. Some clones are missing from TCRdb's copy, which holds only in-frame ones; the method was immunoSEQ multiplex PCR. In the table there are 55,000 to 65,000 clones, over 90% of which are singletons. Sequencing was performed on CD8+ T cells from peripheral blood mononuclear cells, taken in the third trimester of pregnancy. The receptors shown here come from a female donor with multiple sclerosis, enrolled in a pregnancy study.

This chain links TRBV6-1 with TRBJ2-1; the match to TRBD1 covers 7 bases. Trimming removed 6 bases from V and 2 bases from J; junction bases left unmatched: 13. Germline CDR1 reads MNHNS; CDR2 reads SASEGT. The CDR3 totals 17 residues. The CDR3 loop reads CASSEKGWDSAYNEQFF. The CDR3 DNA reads TGTGCCAGCAGCGAAAAAGGGTGGGACAGCGCCTACAATGAGCAGTTCTTC.

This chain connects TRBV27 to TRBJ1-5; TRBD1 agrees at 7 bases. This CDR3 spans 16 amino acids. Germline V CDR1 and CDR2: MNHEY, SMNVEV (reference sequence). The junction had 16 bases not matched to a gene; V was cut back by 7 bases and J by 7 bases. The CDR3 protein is CASNTVHTGARQPQHF. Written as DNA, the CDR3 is TGTGCCAGCAATACTGTGCATACAGGGGCTAGACAGCCCCAGCATTTT.

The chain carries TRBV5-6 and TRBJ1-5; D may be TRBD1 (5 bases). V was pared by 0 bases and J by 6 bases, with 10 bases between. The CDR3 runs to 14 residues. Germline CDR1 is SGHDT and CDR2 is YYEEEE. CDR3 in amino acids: CASSLAGVGQPQHF. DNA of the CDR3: TGTGCCAGCAGCTTGGCGGGGGTAGGTCAGCCCCAGCATTTT.

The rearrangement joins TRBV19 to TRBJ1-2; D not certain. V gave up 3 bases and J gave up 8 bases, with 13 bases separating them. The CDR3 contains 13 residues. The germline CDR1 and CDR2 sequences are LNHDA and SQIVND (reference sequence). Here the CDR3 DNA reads TGTGCCAGTAGTATGCGGGTTTCCCTGGGCTACACCTTC. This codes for CASSMRVSLGYTF.

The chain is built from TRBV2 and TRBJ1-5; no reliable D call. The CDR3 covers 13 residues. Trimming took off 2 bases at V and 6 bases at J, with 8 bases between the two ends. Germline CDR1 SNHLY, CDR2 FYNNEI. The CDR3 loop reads CASSESGAQPQHF. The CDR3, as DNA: TGTGCCAGCAGTGAATCAGGTGCTCAGCCCCAGCATTTT.

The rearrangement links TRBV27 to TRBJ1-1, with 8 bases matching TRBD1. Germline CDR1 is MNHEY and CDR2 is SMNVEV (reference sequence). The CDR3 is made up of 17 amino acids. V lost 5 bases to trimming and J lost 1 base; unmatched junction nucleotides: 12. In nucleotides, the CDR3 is TGTGCCAGCAGTGACTCGCAGGGGGCTATAGGGAACACTGAAGCTTTCTTT. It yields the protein CASSDSQGAIGNTEAFF.

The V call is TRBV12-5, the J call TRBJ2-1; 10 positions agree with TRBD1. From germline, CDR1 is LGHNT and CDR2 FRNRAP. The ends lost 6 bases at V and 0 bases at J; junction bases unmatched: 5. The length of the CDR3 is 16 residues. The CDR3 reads CASGLDRGPSYNEQFF. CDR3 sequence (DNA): TGTGCTAGTGGCCTTGACAGGGGGCCCTCCTACAATGAGCAGTTCTTC. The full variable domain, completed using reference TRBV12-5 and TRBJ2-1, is DARVTQTPRHKVTEMGQEVTMRCQPILGHNTVFWYRQTMMQGLELLAYFRNRAPLDDSGMPKDRFSAEMPDATLATLKIQPSEPRDSAVYFCASGLDRGPSYNEQFFGPGTRLTVL.

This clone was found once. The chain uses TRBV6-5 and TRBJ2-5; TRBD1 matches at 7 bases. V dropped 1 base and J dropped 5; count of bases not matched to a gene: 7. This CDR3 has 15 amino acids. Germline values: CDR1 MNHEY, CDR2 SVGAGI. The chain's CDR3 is CASSYFQGDSETQYF. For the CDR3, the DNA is TGTGCCAGCAGTTACTTCCAGGGGGATTCGGAGACCCAGTACTTC.

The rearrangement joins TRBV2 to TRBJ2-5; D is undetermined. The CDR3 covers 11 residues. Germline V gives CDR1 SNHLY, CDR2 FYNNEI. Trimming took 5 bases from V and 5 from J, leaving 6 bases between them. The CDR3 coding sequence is TGTGCCAGCAGTTTTAGTGAGACCCAGTACTTC. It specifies CASSFSETQYF.

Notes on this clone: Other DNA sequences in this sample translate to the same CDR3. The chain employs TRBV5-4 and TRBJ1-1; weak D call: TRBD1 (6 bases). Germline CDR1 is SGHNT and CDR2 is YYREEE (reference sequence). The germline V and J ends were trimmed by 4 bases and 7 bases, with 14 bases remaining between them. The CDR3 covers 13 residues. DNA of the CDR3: TGTGCCAGCAGCCGCCAGCAGGGACATGAAGCTTTCTTT. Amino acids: CASSRQQGHEAFF.

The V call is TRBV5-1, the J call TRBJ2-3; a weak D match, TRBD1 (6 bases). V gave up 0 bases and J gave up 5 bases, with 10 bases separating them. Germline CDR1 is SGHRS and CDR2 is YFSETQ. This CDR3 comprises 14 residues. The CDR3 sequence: CASSLGIGGDTQYF. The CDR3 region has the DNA TGCGCCAGCAGCTTGGGAATAGGGGGAGATACGCAGTATTTT.

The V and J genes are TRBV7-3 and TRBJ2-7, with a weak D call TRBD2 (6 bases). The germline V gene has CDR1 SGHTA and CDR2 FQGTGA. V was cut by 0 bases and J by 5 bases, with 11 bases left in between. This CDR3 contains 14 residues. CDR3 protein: CASSLTGGFNEQYF. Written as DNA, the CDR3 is TGTGCCAGCAGCTTAACAGGAGGGTTCAACGAGCAGTACTTC.

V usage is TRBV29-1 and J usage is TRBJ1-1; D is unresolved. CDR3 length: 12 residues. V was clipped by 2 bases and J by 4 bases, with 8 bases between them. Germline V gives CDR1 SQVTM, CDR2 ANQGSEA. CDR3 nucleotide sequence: TGCAGCGTTGAATTAGATGGCACTGAAGCTTTCTTT. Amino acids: CSVELDGTEAFF.

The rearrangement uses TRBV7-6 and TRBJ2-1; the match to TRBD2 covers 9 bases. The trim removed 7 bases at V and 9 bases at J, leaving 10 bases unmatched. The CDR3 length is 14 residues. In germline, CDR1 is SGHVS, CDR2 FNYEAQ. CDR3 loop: CASKATAGGGEQFF. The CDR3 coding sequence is TGTGCCAGCAAAGCCACAGCGGGAGGCGGTGAGCAGTTCTTC.

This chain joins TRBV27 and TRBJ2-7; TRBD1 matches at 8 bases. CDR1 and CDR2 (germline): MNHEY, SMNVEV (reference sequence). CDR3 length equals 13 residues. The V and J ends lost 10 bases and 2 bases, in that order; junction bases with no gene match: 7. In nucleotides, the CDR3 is TGTGCCACCTCAGGACAGGGAACCTACGAGCAGTACTTC. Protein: CATSGQGTYEQYF.

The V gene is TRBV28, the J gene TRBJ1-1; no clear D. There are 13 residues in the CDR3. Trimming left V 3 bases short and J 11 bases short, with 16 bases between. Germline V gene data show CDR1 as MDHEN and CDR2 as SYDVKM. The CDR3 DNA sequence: TGTGCCAGCAGTTTTGCAGGCCTGGGCTTGGCTTTCTTT. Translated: CASSFAGLGLAFF.

This CDR3 is CASSPTGNQPQHF. For the CDR3, the DNA is TGTGCCAGCTCCCCGACAGGGAATCAGCCCCAGCATTTT. This sequence joins TRBV18 and TRBJ1-5; 7 bases are shared with TRBD1. Per germline, CDR1 KGHSH and CDR2 LQKENI. The CDR3 is 13 amino acids. After removal of 6 bases from V and 4 bases from J, the junction contained 3 bases not matched to a gene.

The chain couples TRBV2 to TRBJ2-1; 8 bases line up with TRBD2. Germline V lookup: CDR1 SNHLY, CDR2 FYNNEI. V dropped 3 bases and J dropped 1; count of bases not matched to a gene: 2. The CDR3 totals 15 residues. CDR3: CASSDERESYNEQFF. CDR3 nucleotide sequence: TGTGCCAGCAGTGATGAGCGGGAGTCCTACAATGAGCAGTTCTTC. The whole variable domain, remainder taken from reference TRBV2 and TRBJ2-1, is EPEVTQTPSHQVTQMGQEVILRCVPISNHLYFYWYRQILGQKVEFLVSFYNNEISEKSEIFDDQFSVERPDGSNFTLKIRSTKLEDSAMYFCASSDERESYNEQFFGPGTRLTVL.

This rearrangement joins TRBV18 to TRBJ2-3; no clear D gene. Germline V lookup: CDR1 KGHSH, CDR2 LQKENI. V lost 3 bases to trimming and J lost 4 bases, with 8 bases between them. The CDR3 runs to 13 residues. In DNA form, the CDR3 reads TGTGCCAGCTCACCCCCGGCGGCAGATACGCAGTATTTT. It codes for CASSPPAADTQYF.